What follows is one TCR beta chain and its context. Authors' processing steps: Estimated nucleated cell counts came from reference gene primer amplification. Produced via immunoSEQ multiplex PCR; TCRdb's table is partial and in-frame only. Clone size and the V and J calls come from that table; the DNA yielded D and trimming. The sample holds approximately 300,000 clones, about 82% seen once. The data were taken from a study of blood T cell repertoires in COVID-19. Across the whole study: Italy, Spain and the United States were the sources of the convalescent and acute COVID-19 samples. From T cells, B-cell-depleted T cells, or PBMCs came the material, which was cDNA or gDNA.

The CDR3 contains 13 residues. Germline assignment: CDR1 SQVTM and CDR2 ANQGSEA. J lost 6 bases, V lost 6 bases, and 10 bases had no gene match. This TCR came from a woman in her forties or fifties with acute or convalescent COVID-19. This chain uses TRBV29-1 with TRBJ1-1; 7 bases line up with TRBD1. Sample: peripheral blood. The DNA for the CDR3 is TGCAGCGTGTGGGACAGTCGGGCCCCTGAAGCTTTCTTT. Its protein product is CSVWDSRAPEAFF.